These T cell receptor beta chains were read from a single sample in a study of shared clonotypes between healthy human individuals. Using immunoSEQ multiplex PCR, the repertoire was profiled, and TCRdb retains in-frame clones only, with some absent. The repertoire has about 750,000 clones, about 91% of them found once; the top ten carry around 24%. The sequencing sample was made of naive CD8+ T cells sorted from blood. The receptors were gathered from a man aged 25-45 years in good health. Both conserved end residues are part of each CDR3. The D gene is left open where the match is weak. Size is omitted from some rows. Given values are once, few, many or a class for expanded clones.

v_gene	abundance	j_gene	d_gene	CDR3aa
TRBV6-5	few	TRBJ1-5	TRBD1	CASSYGQGNQPQHF
TRBV6-6	.	TRBJ2-3	.	CASSYFGSGTDTQYF
TRBV13	.	TRBJ2-7	.	CASSAGTYEQYF
TRBV29-1	.	TRBJ2-2	.	CSVPRGEGTGELFF
TRBV7-6	.	TRBJ2-7	.	CASSPQPGGYEQYF
TRBV10-1	.	TRBJ2-5	.	CASSNVRDRQETQYF
TRBV5-5	.	TRBJ2-7	.	CASSLPGTLYEQYF
TRBV5-8	.	TRBJ1-3	.	CASSLYGGSGNTIYF
TRBV6-5	.	TRBJ2-1	.	CASSPGESAYNEQFF
TRBV19	.	TRBJ2-7	.	CASSIGHDYEQYF
TRBV28	.	TRBJ1-5	.	CASKPGGYNQPQHF
TRBV4-1	.	TRBJ2-3	.	CASSSVLGATDTQYF
TRBV11-2	.	TRBJ2-7	.	CASSLSQGYEQYF
TRBV5-6	.	TRBJ2-7	.	CASTDTTGIYEQYF
TRBV27	once	TRBJ2-1	TRBD2	CASSHNQPGLSYNEQFF
TRBV27	.	TRBJ2-1	.	CASSLTRPWDEQFF
TRBV27	once	TRBJ2-3	.	CASRAVGARGDTQYF
TRBV2	.	TRBJ1-4	.	CASSDYGFDEKLFF
TRBV29-1	once	TRBJ2-1	.	CSVPWMDGSYNEQFF
TRBV30	.	TRBJ2-7	.	CAWSEMSAGYEQYF
TRBV7-6	.	TRBJ2-2	.	CASSWGTRTVPGELFF
TRBV18	once	TRBJ1-2	TRBD1	CASSPPQGTHGYTF
TRBV5-1	few	TRBJ2-7	.	CASSLGQSYEQYF
TRBV6-1	.	TRBJ2-7	TRBD1	CASSGQGATGLYEQYF
TRBV4-2	.	TRBJ2-7	TRBD1	CASSQGRGRLSYEQYF
TRBV6-5	.	TRBJ2-7	TRBD2	CASSGLAGYEQYF
TRBV4-3	.	TRBJ2-7	.	CASSQGGEGYEQYF
TRBV10-2	.	TRBJ1-2	TRBD1	CASGRDSHYGYTF
TRBV4-1	.	TRBJ2-3	TRBD2	CASRQLLAGETDTQYF
TRBV10-3	once	TRBJ1-5	TRBD1	CAIRAGTGANQPQHF
TRBV2	.	TRBJ1-1	.	CASKRVQNTEAFF
TRBV19	.	TRBJ2-5	.	CASSTPGSRETQYF
TRBV4-1	.	TRBJ2-7	TRBD2	CASSLKNRAGAYEQYF